The subject of this entry is one T cell receptor (beta chain). Time point: patch test 3, about 24 weeks after DPC sensitization. Noted treatment: therapeutic diphenylcyclopropenone sensitization with weekly scalp DPC. One entry per CDR3 protein, called by TCRdb with MiXCR from the RACE reads. The data show under 200,000 distinct CDR3 sequences, around 30% seen once. The entry originates in a study of human T cells and chemical hapten exposure. This specimen was whole blood, taken in connection with sensitization to the hapten diphenylcyclopropenone (DPC). The receptor's source is a woman younger than 35 with alopecia areata. Some clones in this sample may be carry-over from other donors' samples.

CDR3 residues: CASSQDNVLTF. CDR3 bases: TGCGCCAGCAGCCAAGACAACGTCCTGACTTTC. The chain carries TRBV4-1 and TRBJ2-6; D gene ambiguous. V was cut by 0 bases and J by 9 bases, with 0 bases left in between. CDR3 length: 11 amino acids. Germline V CDR1 and CDR2: MGHRA, YSYEKL.